This is a list of T cell receptor beta chains from one sample in a study of T cells in localized non-small cell lung cancer. Data came from immunoSEQ multiplex PCR; TCRdb stores just in-frame clones and leaves some out. In the table there are around 34,000 clones, 93% of which are singletons. Sequenced material: peripheral blood, taken before any cancer treatment. These receptors were obtained from a female donor at least 60 years old with stage I lung adenocarcinoma. Both conserved end residues are part of each CDR3. A D gene is named only where the DNA matches it firmly. For some rows the clone size is stated as once, few or many, or as a class when expanded; others skip it.

clone_size,v_call,j_call,d_call,cdr3_aa,cdr3_nt
.,TRBV11-2,TRBJ1-1,.,CASSLVLPGNTEAFF,TGTGCCAGCAGCTTAGTGCTGCCAGGTAACACTGAAGCTTTCTTT
.,TRBV4-3,TRBJ1-3,.,CASSQEPNLISSGNTIYF,TGCGCCAGCAGCCAAGAACCTAATTTGATATCCTCTGGAAACACCATATATTTT
.,TRBV7-9,TRBJ1-3,.,CASSLELFSGNTIYF,TGTGCCAGCAGCTTAGAACTGTTCTCTGGAAACACCATATATTTT
.,TRBV28,TRBJ2-7,TRBD2,CASTKRLAGTYEQYF,TGTGCCAGCACTAAAAGACTAGCGGGGACCTACGAGCAGTACTTC
.,TRBV7-2,TRBJ1-5,TRBD1,CASSGSGTGHSQPQHF,TGTGCCAGCAGCGGATCCGGGACAGGGCACAGTCAGCCCCAGCATTTT
.,TRBV19,TRBJ1-5,.,CASSIGRESSQPQHF,TGTGCCAGTAGTATCGGCAGGGAAAGTAGTCAGCCCCAGCATTTT
.,TRBV6-5,TRBJ1-5,.,CASRVRAHSNQPQHF,TGTGCCAGCAGGGTCCGGGCGCATAGCAATCAGCCCCAGCATTTT
.,TRBV7-3,TRBJ2-1,TRBD1,CASSLNGQGAYNEQFF,TGTGCCAGCAGCTTGAACGGACAGGGGGCCTACAATGAGCAGTTCTTC
.,TRBV28,TRBJ1-1,.,CASSLRSGRYTEAFF,TGTGCCAGCAGTTTACGTTCAGGGAGGTACACTGAAGCTTTCTTT
few,TRBV19,TRBJ1-2,.,CASSTGSQGSYGYTF,TGTGCCAGTAGTACCGGGAGCCAGGGTTCTTATGGCTACACCTTC
.,TRBV28,TRBJ1-2,TRBD1,CASSPTPGQGYGYTF,TGTGCCAGCAGTCCCACGCCGGGACAGGGTTATGGCTACACCTTC
.,TRBV6-1,TRBJ2-3,.,CASITQPTDTQYF,TGTGCCAGCATCACTCAACCTACAGATACGCAGTATTTT
.,TRBV5-4,TRBJ1-4,.,CASSPNFDSNPWAYEKLFF,TGTGCCAGCAGCCCTAATTTTGATTCGAACCCGTGGGCCTATGAAAAACTGTTTTTT
.,TRBV25-1,TRBJ1-1,.,CATQSPGGNTEAFF,TGTGCCACCCAGTCTCCCGGGGGTAACACTGAAGCTTTCTTT
.,TRBV25-1,TRBJ2-5,.,CASSDPSRVRQETQYF,TGTGCCAGCAGTGACCCGAGCAGGGTACGACAAGAGACCCAGTACTTC
.,TRBV10-3,TRBJ1-5,TRBD1,CAISERTGDQPQHF,TGTGCCATCAGTGAGAGAACAGGGGATCAGCCCCAGCATTTT
.,TRBV6-4,TRBJ2-3,TRBD1,CASSDGTGGADTQYF,TGTGCCAGCAGTGACGGGACAGGGGGCGCAGATACGCAGTATTTT
.,TRBV11-2,TRBJ2-7,.,CASSFGAQQYF,TGTGCCAGCAGCTTTGGCGCGCAGCAGTACTTC
.,TRBV21-1,TRBJ2-5,.,CANDSPRETQYF,TGTGCCAACGACTCCCCTAGAGAGACCCAGTACTTC
.,TRBV5-6,TRBJ1-1,.,CASSRRPGRMNTEAFF,TGTGCCAGCAGCCGCCGACCGGGACGCATGAACACTGAAGCTTTCTTT
.,TRBV6-1,TRBJ1-5,.,CASSEMFAGNQPQHF,TGTGCCAGCAGTGAAATGTTCGCGGGAAATCAGCCCCAGCATTTT
.,TRBV11-3,TRBJ2-1,.,CASSLNWDNEQFF,TGTGCCAGCAGCTTAAACTGGGACAATGAGCAGTTCTTC
.,TRBV29-1,TRBJ2-3,.,CSVDGRQGYTDTQYF,TGCAGCGTTGACGGTCGGCAGGGTTACACAGATACGCAGTATTTT
.,TRBV19,TRBJ2-6,.,CASSQRTAALGANVLTF,TGTGCCAGTAGCCAAAGGACGGCTGCCCTTGGGGCCAACGTCCTGACTTTC
.,TRBV20-1,TRBJ1-2,.,CSAKHPYGYTF,TGCAGTGCCAAACACCCGTATGGCTACACCTTC
.,TRBV11-3,TRBJ2-7,TRBD2,CASSSKSSGGIHYEQYF,TGTGCCAGCAGCTCGAAATCTAGCGGGGGGATTCACTACGAGCAGTACTTC
.,TRBV27,TRBJ1-1,.,CASSFDGGNTEAFF,TGTGCCAGCAGTTTCGACGGAGGGAACACTGAAGCTTTCTTT
.,TRBV30,TRBJ1-6,TRBD1,CAWNHRGYNSPLHF,TGTGCCTGGAACCACAGGGGGTATAATTCACCCCTCCACTTT
.,TRBV18,TRBJ2-6,.,CASSPATLPSGANVLTF,TGTGCCAGCTCACCTGCGACTCTGCCCTCTGGGGCCAACGTCCTGACTTTC
.,TRBV6-4,TRBJ1-5,TRBD1,CASSDRDRGRQPQHF,TGTGCCAGCAGTGACAGGGACAGGGGGCGGCAGCCCCAGCATTTT
.,TRBV18,TRBJ1-1,.,CASSPPVSSMNTEAFF,TGTGCCAGCTCACCACCGGTTAGTTCTATGAACACTGAAGCTTTCTTT
.,TRBV10-3,TRBJ2-2,TRBD2,CAIRGVLAGGLNTGELFF,TGTGCCATCAGAGGGGTGCTAGCGGGAGGCCTGAACACCGGGGAGCTGTTTTTT
.,TRBV13,TRBJ2-5,.,CASSLGRVGRTQYF,TGTGCCAGCAGCTTAGGGAGGGTGGGAAGGACCCAGTACTTC
.,TRBV18,TRBJ2-3,.,CASSPSVGTDTQYF,TGTGCCAGCTCACCCTCGGTAGGGACAGATACGCAGTATTTT
.,TRBV7-2,TRBJ1-5,.,CASSLISGNSNQPQHF,TGTGCCAGCAGCTTAATCTCGGGAAATAGCAATCAGCCCCAGCATTTT
.,TRBV6-5,TRBJ2-2,TRBD2,CASSTGLAGPGELFF,TGTGCCAGCAGCACGGGACTAGCGGGGCCCGGGGAGCTGTTTTTT
.,TRBV15,TRBJ2-7,.,CATSRVLGYEQYF,TGTGCCACCAGCAGAGTGCTGGGCTACGAGCAGTACTTC
.,TRBV4-2,TRBJ1-5,.,CASSQTGLNQPQHF,TGTGCCAGCAGCCAAACGGGGCTCAATCAGCCCCAGCATTTT
.,TRBV2,TRBJ1-1,.,CASSEYVAVNTEAFF,TGTGCCAGCAGTGAATACGTGGCAGTGAACACTGAAGCTTTCTTT
.,TRBV7-7,TRBJ2-1,TRBD2,CASSLLTPTSGRHGEQFF,TGTGCCAGCAGCCTACTCACGCCGACTAGCGGGAGACACGGTGAGCAGTTCTTC
.,TRBV7-3,TRBJ2-7,.,CASSLNRADEQYF,TGTGCCAGCAGCCTAAACAGGGCAGACGAGCAGTACTTC
.,TRBV9,TRBJ1-3,.,CASSVLTGNTIYF,TGTGCCAGCAGCGTCTTGACAGGCAACACCATATATTTT
.,TRBV7-9,TRBJ2-6,.,CASSARGGIIGANVLTF,TGTGCCAGCAGCGCCCGCGGAGGGATAATCGGGGCCAACGTCCTGACTTTC
.,TRBV9,TRBJ1-2,.,CASSADSYYGYTF,TGTGCCAGCAGCGCTGACAGTTACTATGGCTACACCTTC
.,TRBV5-1,TRBJ2-2,.,CASSYGGNTGELFF,TGCGCCAGCAGCTATGGGGGGAACACCGGGGAGCTGTTTTTT
.,TRBV7-9,TRBJ2-2,TRBD1,CASSLVTGANTGELFF,TGTGCCAGCAGCTTAGTCACAGGGGCTAACACCGGGGAGCTGTTTTTT
.,TRBV12-2,TRBJ1-2,.,CASRLPRRDYGYTF,TGTGCAAGTCGCCTCCCTCGGAGGGACTATGGCTACACCTTC
.,TRBV5-1,TRBJ2-5,.,CASSLEAGETQYF,TGCGCCAGCAGCTTGGAAGCGGGAGAGACCCAGTACTTC
.,TRBV9,TRBJ1-1,.,CASSVVVNTEAFF,TGTGCCAGCAGCGTAGTAGTGAACACTGAAGCTTTCTTT
.,TRBV12-2,TRBJ2-7,.,CASRLAVGWEQYF,TGTGCAAGTCGCTTAGCGGTAGGATGGGAGCAGTACTTC
.,TRBV19,TRBJ2-5,.,CASSLPGRPNWETQYF,TGTGCCAGTAGTCTCCCGGGCAGGCCCAACTGGGAGACCCAGTACTTC
.,TRBV10-1,TRBJ2-3,.,CASSDPRGSTDTQYF,TGCGCCAGCAGTGATCCAAGGGGGAGCACAGATACGCAGTATTTT
.,TRBV7-9,TRBJ1-5,.,CASSLEQPQHF,TGTGCCAGCAGCCTGGAGCAGCCCCAGCATTTT
.,TRBV7-9,TRBJ1-4,.,CATGELTNEKLFF,TGTGCCACAGGGGAGTTAACTAATGAAAAACTGTTTTTT
.,TRBV2,TRBJ1-2,.,CASSEQGFGYTF,TGTGCCAGCAGTGAACAGGGGTTTGGCTACACCTTC